Listed below are T cell receptor beta chains from one sample, sequenced in a study of blood T cell repertoires in COVID-19. Method: immunoSEQ multiplex PCR; TCRdb's copy keeps in-frame clones and lacks some. The repertoire holds hundreds of thousands of clones, 82% seen once, with 4.9% in the top ten. Sequencing was carried out using peripheral blood. These receptors all come from a woman of 80 years or more with active or convalescent COVID-19. CDR3s include the opening cysteine and the closing phenylalanine or tryptophan. Fields, in order: J gene, V gene, clone size, CDR3 protein. Clone sizes are given selectively: once, few, many, or a class where the clone is expanded.

J gene: TRBJ1-2
V gene: TRBV18
clone size: -
CDR3 protein: CASSPRQGGGYTF

J gene: TRBJ2-5
V gene: TRBV19
clone size: -
CDR3 protein: CASSPAQGSGTQYF

J gene: TRBJ1-1
V gene: TRBV2
clone size: -
CDR3 protein: CASKSVNTEAFF

J gene: TRBJ1-4
V gene: TRBV2
clone size: -
CDR3 protein: CASSDEAEKLFF

J gene: TRBJ2-7
V gene: TRBV7-8
clone size: -
CDR3 protein: CASSKQTVNDREQYF

J gene: TRBJ2-1
V gene: TRBV28
clone size: few
CDR3 protein: CASSSPGQDPTYNEQFF

J gene: TRBJ2-2
V gene: TRBV25-1
clone size: -
CDR3 protein: CASSGPSGGHTGELFF

J gene: TRBJ1-6
V gene: TRBV28
clone size: -
CDR3 protein: CASRYLGVTYNSPLHF

J gene: TRBJ2-1
V gene: TRBV28
clone size: -
CDR3 protein: CASSLGQGRQMGATGNEQFF

J gene: TRBJ1-1
V gene: TRBV18
clone size: -
CDR3 protein: CASSPPSGQALWAFF

J gene: TRBJ2-3
V gene: TRBV7-2
clone size: -
CDR3 protein: CASSFRGSTDTQYF

J gene: TRBJ1-2
V gene: TRBV29-1
clone size: -
CDR3 protein: CSVADTGIRYGYTF

J gene: TRBJ1-6
V gene: TRBV11-2
clone size: -
CDR3 protein: CASGQGAGNSPLHF

J gene: TRBJ2-1
V gene: TRBV1
clone size: -
CDR3 protein: CTSSHPSGRGGYNEQFF

J gene: TRBJ1-2
V gene: TRBV9
clone size: -
CDR3 protein: CASSASQGTLNYGYTF

J gene: TRBJ1-1
V gene: TRBV5-6
clone size: -
CDR3 protein: CASRRGRGHMNTEAFF

J gene: TRBJ1-2
V gene: TRBV7-2
clone size: -
CDR3 protein: CASSSAGTANYGYTF

J gene: TRBJ1-2
V gene: TRBV28
clone size: -
CDR3 protein: CASSPPGTYGYTF

J gene: TRBJ1-2
V gene: TRBV3-1/TRBV3-2
clone size: -
CDR3 protein: CASSHGQGNYGYTF

J gene: TRBJ2-1
V gene: TRBV5-1
clone size: -
CDR3 protein: CASRARIDNEQFF

J gene: TRBJ1-5
V gene: TRBV2
clone size: -
CDR3 protein: CASRDTANAQPQHF

J gene: TRBJ1-5
V gene: TRBV19
clone size: -
CDR3 protein: CASSTRGNQPQHF

J gene: TRBJ2-7
V gene: TRBV13
clone size: -
CDR3 protein: CASSLRGQGPQQYF

J gene: TRBJ1-2
V gene: TRBV11-2
clone size: -
CDR3 protein: CASSLEGLTGGGYTF

J gene: TRBJ1-2
V gene: TRBV7-2
clone size: -
CDR3 protein: CASSLGILNYGYTF

J gene: TRBJ1-1
V gene: TRBV6-5
clone size: -
CDR3 protein: CASRDRENTEAFF

J gene: TRBJ2-5
V gene: TRBV2
clone size: -
CDR3 protein: CASNQPGQGGETQYF

J gene: TRBJ1-1
V gene: TRBV30
clone size: -
CDR3 protein: CAWRGTLNTEAFF

J gene: TRBJ2-5
V gene: TRBV21-1
clone size: -
CDR3 protein: CASSKKSGGGESETQYF

J gene: TRBJ1-1
V gene: TRBV18
clone size: -
CDR3 protein: CASSLQGLNMNTEAFF

J gene: TRBJ2-5
V gene: TRBV6-2/TRBV6-3
clone size: once
CDR3 protein: CASSWISGQETQYF

J gene: TRBJ2-2
V gene: TRBV5-1
clone size: -
CDR3 protein: CASSSQYTGELFF

J gene: TRBJ2-2
V gene: TRBV7-9
clone size: -
CDR3 protein: CASSVTGGDTGELFF

J gene: TRBJ1-1
V gene: TRBV2
clone size: -
CDR3 protein: CASMSQPNTEAFF

J gene: TRBJ1-1
V gene: TRBV5-1
clone size: -
CDR3 protein: CASSLSWTGARDTEAFF

J gene: TRBJ1-5
V gene: TRBV2
clone size: -
CDR3 protein: CASSVAREQPQHF

J gene: TRBJ2-1
V gene: TRBV24-1
clone size: -
CDR3 protein: CATSGLGDNEQFF

J gene: TRBJ2-5
V gene: TRBV12-3/TRBV12-4
clone size: -
CDR3 protein: CASSQDYPGTQYF

J gene: TRBJ2-2
V gene: TRBV5-4
clone size: -
CDR3 protein: CASSFGGRGNTGELFF

J gene: TRBJ2-7
V gene: TRBV5-6
clone size: once
CDR3 protein: CASSPTSGGSYEQYF

J gene: TRBJ2-5
V gene: TRBV2
clone size: -
CDR3 protein: CASRTTLAAQETQYF

J gene: TRBJ2-7
V gene: TRBV20-1
clone size: -
CDR3 protein: CSASPGLVHEQYF

J gene: TRBJ2-1
V gene: TRBV29-1
clone size: -
CDR3 protein: CSVGQGSNEQFF

J gene: TRBJ1-2
V gene: TRBV2
clone size: -
CDR3 protein: CASSYGQGKSGHTF

J gene: TRBJ2-7
V gene: TRBV18
clone size: few
CDR3 protein: CASSGAPGTGGREQYF

J gene: TRBJ1-6
V gene: TRBV30
clone size: -
CDR3 protein: CAWSTGGSHSPLHF

J gene: TRBJ2-7
V gene: TRBV3-1/TRBV3-2
clone size: -
CDR3 protein: CASSLGTLSSYEQYF

J gene: TRBJ1-6
V gene: TRBV12-3/TRBV12-4
clone size: -
CDR3 protein: CASSLDINSPLHF

J gene: TRBJ1-1
V gene: TRBV19
clone size: -
CDR3 protein: CASSSNGGVLGLAFF

J gene: TRBJ1-6
V gene: TRBV11-2
clone size: -
CDR3 protein: CASTPTGSYNSPLHF

J gene: TRBJ1-6
V gene: TRBV3-1/TRBV3-2
clone size: -
CDR3 protein: CASSSRDRDSPLHF

J gene: TRBJ2-1
V gene: TRBV18
clone size: -
CDR3 protein: CASSSEYNEQFF

J gene: TRBJ1-1
V gene: TRBV28
clone size: few
CDR3 protein: CASSSWDRGNTEAFF

J gene: TRBJ2-7
V gene: TRBV12-3/TRBV12-4
clone size: -
CDR3 protein: CASRRTSGFEQYF

J gene: TRBJ1-2
V gene: TRBV5-1
clone size: -
CDR3 protein: CASSPQGIGGYTF